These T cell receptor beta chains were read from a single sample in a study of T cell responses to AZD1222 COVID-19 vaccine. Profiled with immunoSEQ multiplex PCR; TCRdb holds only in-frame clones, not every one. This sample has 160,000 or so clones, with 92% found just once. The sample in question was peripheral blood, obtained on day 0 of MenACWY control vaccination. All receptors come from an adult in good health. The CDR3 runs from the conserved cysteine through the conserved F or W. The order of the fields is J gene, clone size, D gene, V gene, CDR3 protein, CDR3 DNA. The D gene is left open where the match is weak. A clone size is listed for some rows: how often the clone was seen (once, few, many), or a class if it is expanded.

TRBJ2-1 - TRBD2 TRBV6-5 CASRGGLAGGSEQFF TGTGCCAGCAGGGGGGGACTAGCGGGAGGCAGTGAGCAGTTCTTC
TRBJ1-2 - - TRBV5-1 CASSLRAGPLANYGYTF TGCGCCAGCAGCTTGCGGGCAGGACCTCTAGCTAACTATGGCTACACCTTC
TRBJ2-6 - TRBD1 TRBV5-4 CASSFGTGGFGANVLTF TGTGCCAGCAGCTTTGGGACAGGGGGCTTTGGGGCCAACGTCCTGACTTTC
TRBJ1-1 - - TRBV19 CASSIFGKGEAFF TGTGCCAGTAGTATTTTTGGGAAGGGTGAAGCTTTCTTT
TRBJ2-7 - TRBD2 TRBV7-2 CASSYGSGRAGFEQYF TGTGCCAGCAGCTACGGGAGCGGGAGGGCCGGATTCGAGCAGTACTTC
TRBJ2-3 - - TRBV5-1 CASSYGAGGTDTQYF TGCGCCAGCAGCTATGGGGCAGGAGGAACAGATACGCAGTATTTT
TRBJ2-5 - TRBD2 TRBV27 CASSLFSGRAAVETQYF TGTGCCAGCAGTTTATTTAGCGGGAGGGCCGCCGTGGAGACCCAGTACTTC
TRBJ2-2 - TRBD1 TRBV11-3 CASSALGQINTGELFF TGTGCCAGCAGCGCCCTGGGACAGATAAACACCGGGGAGCTGTTTTTT
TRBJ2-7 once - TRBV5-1 CASSFRAQGEQYF TGCGCCAGCAGCTTCCGGGCCCAAGGGGAGCAGTACTTC
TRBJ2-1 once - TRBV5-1 CASILGGVNNEQFF TGCGCCAGCATTCTCGGGGGAGTAAACAATGAGCAGTTCTTC
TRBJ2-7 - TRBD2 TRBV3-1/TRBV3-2 CASSQAGTSLREQYF TGTGCCAGCAGCCAAGCCGGGACTAGTCTACGCGAGCAGTACTTC
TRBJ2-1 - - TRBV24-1 CATSDFQGQFF TGTGCCACCAGTGATTTTCAAGGGCAGTTCTTC
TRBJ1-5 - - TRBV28 CASGGAGQPQHF TGTGCCAGTGGGGGGGCGGGTCAGCCCCAGCATTTT
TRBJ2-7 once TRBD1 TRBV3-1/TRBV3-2 CASSHADRGAYEQYF TGTGCCAGCAGCCACGCGGACAGGGGAGCTTACGAGCAGTACTTC
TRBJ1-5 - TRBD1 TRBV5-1 CASSLGQGDQPQHF TGCGCCAGCAGCTTGGGACAGGGGGATCAGCCCCAGCATTTT
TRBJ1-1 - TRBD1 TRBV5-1 CASSGGQGAVTEAFF TGCGCCAGCAGCGGGGGACAGGGGGCAGTGACTGAAGCTTTCTTT
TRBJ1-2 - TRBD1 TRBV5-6 CASSPDRVSSRGYTF TGTGCCAGCAGCCCCGACAGGGTATCATCGCGTGGCTACACCTTC
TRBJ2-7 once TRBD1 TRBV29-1 CSVGPGTAYEQYF TGCAGCGTCGGACCCGGGACAGCCTACGAGCAGTACTTC
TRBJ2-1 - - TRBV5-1 CASSSQGLSYNEQFF TGCGCCAGCAGCTCACAGGGTTTATCCTACAATGAGCAGTTCTTC
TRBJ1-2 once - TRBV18 CASSPPSPLTDGYTF TGTGCCAGCTCACCACCCAGCCCATTGACAGACGGCTACACCTTC
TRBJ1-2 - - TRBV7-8 CASTGGRLNYGYTF TGTGCCAGCACTGGGGGCAGACTTAACTATGGCTACACCTTC
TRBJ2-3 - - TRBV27 CASSSIPGYSSTDTQYF TGTGCCAGCAGTTCGATCCCGGGATATTCTAGCACAGATACGCAGTATTTT
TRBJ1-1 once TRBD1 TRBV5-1 CASSFSGGDAEAFF TGCGCCAGCAGCTTTTCAGGGGGCGACGCTGAAGCTTTCTTT
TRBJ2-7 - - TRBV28 CASGSYRLGRYEQYF TGTGCCAGCGGATCCTACCGACTAGGTCGCTACGAGCAGTACTTC
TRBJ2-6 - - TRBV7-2 CASSLNPTPSGANVLTF TGTGCCAGCAGCTTGAACCCAACGCCGTCTGGGGCCAACGTCCTGACTTTC
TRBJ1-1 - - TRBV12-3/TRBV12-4 CASSLREPEAFF TGTGCCAGCAGCCTTAGGGAACCTGAAGCTTTCTTT
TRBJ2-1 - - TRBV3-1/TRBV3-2 CASSQEGVAVDEQFF TGTGCCAGCAGCCAAGAAGGGGTAGCTGTCGATGAGCAGTTCTTC
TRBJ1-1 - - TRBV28 CASTRNRYTEAFF TGTGCCAGCACCCGAAACAGATACACTGAAGCTTTCTTT
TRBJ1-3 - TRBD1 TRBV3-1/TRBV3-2 CASTDRESSGNTIYF TGTGCCAGCACCGACAGGGAAAGCTCTGGAAACACCATATATTTT
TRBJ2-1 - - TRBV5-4 CASSTDAYNEQFF TGTGCCAGCAGCACAGACGCCTACAATGAGCAGTTCTTC
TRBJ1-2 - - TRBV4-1 CASSQDGGQTYGYTF TGCGCCAGCAGCCAAGATGGAGGGCAGACCTATGGCTACACCTTC
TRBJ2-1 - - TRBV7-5 CARSRDSYEQFF TGTGCCAGAAGCCGGGACAGTTATGAGCAGTTCTTC
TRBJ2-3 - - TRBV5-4 CASSLGGSTDTQYF TGTGCCAGCAGCTTAGGGGGGAGCACAGATACGCAGTATTTT
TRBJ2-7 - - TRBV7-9 CASRSGTGAYEQYF TGTGCCAGCAGATCCGGGACGGGGGCTTACGAGCAGTACTTC
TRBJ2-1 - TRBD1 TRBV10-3 CASRQGTGEQFF TGTGCCTCTAGACAGGGGACCGGTGAGCAGTTCTTC
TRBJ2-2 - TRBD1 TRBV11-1 CASSLAGTGTTGELFF TGTGCCAGCAGCTTAGCCGGGACAGGGACGACCGGGGAGCTGTTTTTT
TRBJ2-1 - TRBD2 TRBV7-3 CASSHLMTSGSGGEQFF TGTGCCAGCAGCCACCTGATGACTAGCGGGAGCGGGGGTGAGCAGTTCTTC
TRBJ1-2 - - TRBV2 CASSTSSVYGYTF TGTGCCAGCTCGACATCTTCGGTCTATGGCTACACCTTC
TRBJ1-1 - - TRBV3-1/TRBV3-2 CASSQDVAVGRAFF TGTGCCAGCAGCCAAGATGTAGCAGTGGGACGAGCTTTCTTT
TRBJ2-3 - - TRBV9 CASSVGTAGDTQYF TGTGCCAGCAGCGTGGGGACGGCCGGGGATACGCAGTATTTT
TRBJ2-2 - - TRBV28 CASSFGLTGTGELFF TGTGCCAGCAGTTTTGGACTTACCGGAACCGGGGAGCTGTTTTTT
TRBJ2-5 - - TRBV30 CAWRGQETQYF TGTGCCTGGAGGGGACAAGAGACCCAGTACTTC
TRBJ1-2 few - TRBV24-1 CATRHTNYGYTF TGTGCCACCAGGCACACTAACTATGGCTACACCTTC
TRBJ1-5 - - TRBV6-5 CASSPTAYSNQPQHF TGTGCCAGCAGTCCCACAGCTTATAGCAATCAGCCCCAGCATTTT
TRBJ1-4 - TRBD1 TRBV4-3 CASSQAPGGNEKLFF TGCGCCAGCAGCCAAGCTCCAGGGGGGAATGAAAAACTGTTTTTT
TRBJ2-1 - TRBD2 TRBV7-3 CASSLGPGRASLDNEQFF TGTGCCAGCAGCTTAGGTCCCGGGAGGGCGTCCTTGGACAATGAGCAGTTCTTC
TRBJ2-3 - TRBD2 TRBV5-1 CASSPFGLAGGPYYTQYF TGCGCCAGCAGTCCCTTCGGACTAGCGGGAGGGCCATATTATACGCAGTATTTT
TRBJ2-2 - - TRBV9 CASTPGRGGTGELFF TGTGCCAGCACCCCGGGTAGAGGGGGCACCGGGGAGCTGTTTTTT
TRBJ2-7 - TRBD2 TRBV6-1 CASGEDTLAGGPLGYEQYF TGTGCCAGCGGCGAAGATACACTAGCGGGAGGCCCGTTAGGGTACGAGCAGTACTTC
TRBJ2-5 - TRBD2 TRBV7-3 CASSPLGSGSRETQYF TGTGCCAGCAGCCCATTGGGTAGCGGGAGTCGGGAGACCCAGTACTTC
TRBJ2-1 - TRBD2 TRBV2 CAISLRTSYNEQFF TGTGCCATCTCCTTACGGACTAGCTACAATGAGCAGTTCTTC
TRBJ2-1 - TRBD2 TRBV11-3 CASSSGLAGESYNEQFF TGTGCCAGCAGCTCCGGACTAGCGGGAGAATCCTACAATGAGCAGTTCTTC
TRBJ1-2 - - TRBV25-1 CASSRSDEIGRYGYTF TGTGCCAGCAGTCGGTCAGACGAAATAGGACGGTATGGCTACACCTTC
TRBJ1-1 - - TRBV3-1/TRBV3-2 CASSHTFGAEAFF TGTGCCAGCAGCCACACCTTTGGGGCTGAAGCTTTCTTT
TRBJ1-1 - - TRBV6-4 CATRVSGNTEAFF TGTGCCACCCGAGTCTCAGGGAACACTGAAGCTTTCTTT